One and the same sample provided the 16 T cell receptor beta chains below, sequenced in a study of human T cells and chemical hapten exposure. MiXCR, run by TCRdb on the RACE reads, gives a single entry per CDR3 protein. This repertoire shows around 110,000 distinct CDR3 sequences, about an eighth found once; its top ten account for 1.4%. Time point specified: patch test 1, 2 weeks after DPC sensitization. Treatment here: therapeutic diphenylcyclopropenone sensitization with weekly scalp DPC. This specimen consisted of whole blood, obtained in connection with sensitization to the hapten diphenylcyclopropenone (DPC). Every receptor here comes from a woman aged 50 to 60 with alopecia areata. Some clones in this sample may be carry-over from other donors' samples.

The rearrangement links TRBV5-5 to TRBJ1-6; 7 bases agree with TRBD1. V trimming: 1 base; J trimming: 5 bases; junction bases outside the gene matches: 3. The CDR3 extends over 15 amino acids. Per germline, CDR1 SGHKS and CDR2 YYEKEE (reference sequence). The CDR3 DNA sequence: TGTGCCAGCAGCTTGTCGACAGGGAATAATTCACCCCTCCACTTT. It yields the protein CASSLSTGNNSPLHF.

This clonotype was detected a few times. This chain joins TRBV20-1 and TRBJ1-5; tentatively, D is TRBD1 (5 bases). CDR3 length equals 13 residues. Trimming took 3 bases from V and 0 from J, leaving 6 bases between them. Germline lookup yields CDR1 DFQATT and CDR2 SNEGSKA (reference sequence). CDR3 residues: CSARTDSNQPQHF. In nucleotides, the CDR3 is TGCAGTGCTAGGACAGATAGCAATCAGCCCCAGCATTTT.

This chain joins TRBV10-3 and TRBJ1-1; D not certain. This CDR3 has 12 residues. V shed 2 bases and J shed 3 bases, with 4 bases lying between them. CDR1 and CDR2 (germline): ENHRY, SYGVKD. The CDR3 here is CAISERDTEAFF. The CDR3, as DNA: TGTGCCATCAGTGAGCGGGACACTGAAGCTTTCTTT.

The table lists this clonotype with many counts. The V and J genes are TRBV6-2 or TRBV6-3 and TRBJ2-4; D unclear. Germline V gene data show CDR1 as MNHEY and CDR2 as SVGEGT. Trimming left V 8 bases short and J 0 bases short, with 5 bases between. The CDR3 contains 12 residues. The CDR3: CASGEAKNIQYF. Written as DNA, the CDR3 is TGTGCCAGCGGGGAAGCCAAAAACATTCAGTACTTC.

This clonotype was counted between two and nine times. The V and J genes are TRBV7-2 and TRBJ2-7; no clear D. Between the trimmed V and J ends, which lost 5 bases and 4 bases, there was a span of 18 bases. The CDR3 loop spans 15 amino acids. Germline V CDR1 and CDR2: SGHTA, FQGNSA. The CDR3 DNA is TGTGCCAGCAGCCTCACCCTCAGTACGGAGTACGAGCAGTACTTC. Encoded protein: CASSLTLSTEYEQYF.

This clonotype was counted ten times or more. This chain joins TRBV15 and TRBJ1-4; TRBD1 agrees at 7 bases. The germline CDR1 and CDR2 sequences are LNHNV and YYDKDF (reference sequence). Germline trimming cut 1 base from V and 6 bases from J; bases unmatched to any gene: 5. This CDR3 has 15 residues. This CDR3 is CATSRVTGYDEKLFF. The CDR3 nucleotides are TGTGCCACCAGCAGAGTGACAGGGTACGATGAAAAACTGTTTTTT.

This clonotype was seen ten or more times. This chain links TRBV11-2 with TRBJ2-1; TRBD2 aligns across 13 bases. Germline assignment: CDR1 SGHAT and CDR2 FQNNGV. The CDR3 has 18 amino acids. J was trimmed by 4 bases and V by 4 bases; bases with no gene match: 10. DNA for the CDR3: TGTGCCAGCAGCTCCCTACTAGCGGGGGGGCTGAGGTACAATGAGCAGTTCTTC. As protein: CASSSLLAGGLRYNEQFF. The entire variable domain, with the rest obtained from reference TRBV11-2 and TRBJ2-1, is as follows: EAGVAQSPRYKIIEKRQSVAFWCNPISGHATLYWYQQILGQGPKLLIQFQNNGVVDDSQLPKDRFSAERLKGVDSTLKIQPAKLEDSAVYLCASSSLLAGGLRYNEQFFGPGTRLTVL.

CDR3 sequence: CASSPLGSGGATGELFF. CDR3 sequence (DNA): TGTGCCAGCAGCCCCCTAGGGAGCGGGGGGGCAACCGGGGAGCTGTTTTTT. The V and J genes are TRBV7-2 and TRBJ2-2; TRBD2 matches 10 bases. J gave up 5 bases and V 5 bases, and 11 bases lay outside the gene matches. The germline CDR1 and CDR2 sequences are SGHTA and FQGNSA. The CDR3 loop spans 17 amino acids.

CDR3 DNA sequence: TGTGCCAGCAGTCCCCAGGACAGGGTGAGGCAGCCCCAGCATTTT. Residues: CASSPQDRVRQPQHF. This chain connects TRBV28 to TRBJ1-5, with 8 bases lining up with TRBD1. This CDR3 region has 15 residues. Germline trimming cut 5 bases from V and 7 bases from J; bases unmatched to any gene: 10. Germline CDR1 is MDHEN and CDR2 is SYDVKM.

This chain uses TRBV28 with TRBJ2-6, with D perhaps matching TRBD1 (5 bases). The CDR3 totals 16 residues. Germline CDR1 reads MDHEN; CDR2 reads SYDVKM. V dropped 7 bases and J dropped 0 bases, with 13 bases sitting between them. This CDR3 reads CASTQASFSGANVLTF. The DNA for the CDR3 is TGTGCCAGCACACAGGCCTCCTTCTCTGGGGCCAACGTCCTGACTTTC.

This clonotype was counted between two and nine times. This chain joins TRBV28 and TRBJ1-2; 8 bases agree with TRBD1. The CDR3 totals 13 residues. V was pared by 2 bases and J by 6 bases, with 2 bases of the junction left unmatched. CDR1 is MDHEN and CDR2 is SYDVKM in the germline V gene. The CDR3 sequence is CASSLQGADGYTF. The CDR3 coding sequence is TGTGCCAGCAGTTTACAGGGGGCGGATGGCTACACCTTC.

The sample holds many counts of this clonotype. This sequence joins TRBV4-2 and TRBJ1-2; possible D gene TRBD1, 5 bases. The CDR3 contains 11 residues. V was trimmed by 7 bases and J by 8 bases, leaving 11 bases between them. Per the germline V gene, CDR1 is LGHNA and CDR2 is YNFKEQ. DNA for the CDR3: TGTGCCAGCAAGGGGTCGAAGGGCTACACCTTC. It is translated as CASKGSKGYTF.

This clonotype has ten or more counts. The CDR3 DNA is TGTGCCAGCAGCCAAGATTTGATTACTAGCGGGAGAGGAAATGAGCAGTTCTTC. Translating gives CASSQDLITSGRGNEQFF. The chain uses TRBV3-1 and TRBJ2-1, with TRBD2 identical over 11 bases. The CDR3 is made up of 18 amino acids. Germline assignment: CDR1 LGHDT and CDR2 YNNKEL (reference sequence). Trimming took 0 bases from V and 7 from J; bases not matched to a gene: 11.

This clonotype was picked up a small number of times. This chain uses TRBV28 with TRBJ2-7; D call uncertain. The germline V gene has CDR1 MDHEN and CDR2 SYDVKM. The length of the CDR3 is 14 residues. With 2 bases removed from V and 7 bases from J, the gap between germline ends came to 15 bases. CDR3 DNA: TGTGCCAGCAGTTTAGTTTCCACCTCGGATGAGCAGTACTTC. This codes for CASSLVSTSDEQYF.

This clonotype was counted a few times. The chain is built from TRBV20-1 and TRBJ1-4; D is ambiguous. This CDR3 is built from 13 residues. Germline loops: CDR1 DFQATT, CDR2 SNEGSKA (reference sequence). With 3 bases removed from V and 4 bases from J, the gap between germline ends came to 9 bases. CDR3 DNA sequence: TGCAGTGCTAGGACACTCCATAATGAAAAACTGTTTTTT. Protein sequence: CSARTLHNEKLFF.

This clonotype has a count of ten or more. This chain joins TRBV3-1 and TRBJ2-2; maybe TRBD1 (6 bases). The CDR3 has 16 amino acids. Germline assignment: CDR1 LGHDT and CDR2 YNNKEL (reference sequence). Between the trimmed V and J ends, which lost 4 bases and 1 base, there was a span of 13 bases. The CDR3 loop is CASSRKSRGNTGELFF. DNA of the CDR3: TGTGCCAGCAGCCGGAAAAGCAGGGGGAACACCGGGGAGCTGTTTTTT.